This T cell receptor (beta chain) emerged from a study of blood T cell repertoires in COVID-19. Study at large: Acute and convalescent COVID-19 specimens originated in the United States, Italy and Spain. PBMCs, B-cell-depleted T cells, or T cells were the source of the cDNA or gDNA that made up the material.

Some clones are missing from TCRdb's copy, which holds only in-frame ones; the method was immunoSEQ multiplex PCR. The table includes under 200,000 clones, approximately 90% detected once. This CDR3 contains 18 residues. V was trimmed by 1 base and J by 0 bases, leaving 13 bases between them. Germline V gene data show CDR1 as SEHNR and CDR2 as FQNEAQ (reference sequence). V and J are TRBV7-9 and TRBJ1-6, with a tentative D call TRBD1 (5 bases). The sequence came from a man aged 50-59 years with acute or convalescent COVID-19. The sample was peripheral blood. This CDR3 is CASSLGGRTSSYNSPLHF. CDR3 coding DNA: TGTGCCAGCAGCTTAGGGGGCCGGACTAGCTCCTATAATTCACCCCTCCACTTT.